This T cell receptor (beta chain) was profiled in a study of regulatory T cells in long-lasting Graves disease. As for time point: newly diagnosed GD, antithyroid drugs for less than 3 months. From RNA extracted from PBMCs, the TCR library was made. According to the study, TCR beta libraries were built with iRepertoire HTBI primers and CDR3-region Arm-PCR. Each CDR3 protein is one row after TCRdb ran MiXCR on the multiplex PCR reads. The top ten hold 8% to 10% of the sample, which has roughly 500,000 distinct CDR3 sequences, roughly 14% seen once. This CDR3 spans 16 amino acids. Unmatched junction bases numbered 8, after V lost 1 base and J lost 9 bases. These data were also reused for a study on T cells in Graves' hyperthyroidism and ophthalmopathy. This second study notes: With a duration under 2 months, the hyperthyroidism was newly diagnosed in patients aged 18 to 65. Primed by the HTBI set, a first-round RT-PCR was run on the TCR CDR3. Blood also carried most thyroid clonotypes expanded above 0.001.

This TCR was recovered from a man aged 30 to 39 with Graves disease. Sequenced material: peripheral blood mononuclear cells (PBMCs), taken at new diagnosis, from a patient treated with antithyroid drugs. The chain employs TRBV12-3 or TRBV12-4 and TRBJ2-1; 11 positions agree with TRBD1. CDR3 sequence: CASSLGRTGGTFEQFF. The CDR3 DNA follows: TGTGCCAGCAGTTTAGGTCGGACAGGGGGCACGTTTGAGCAGTTCTTC.